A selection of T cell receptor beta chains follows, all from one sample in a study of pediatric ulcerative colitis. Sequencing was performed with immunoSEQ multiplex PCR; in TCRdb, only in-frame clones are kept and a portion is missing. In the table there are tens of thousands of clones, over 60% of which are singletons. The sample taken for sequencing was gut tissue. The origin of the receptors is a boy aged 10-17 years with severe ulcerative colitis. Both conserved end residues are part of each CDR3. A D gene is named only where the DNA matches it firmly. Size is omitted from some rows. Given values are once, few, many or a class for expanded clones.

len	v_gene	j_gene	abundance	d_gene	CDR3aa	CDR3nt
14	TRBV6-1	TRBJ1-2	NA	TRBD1	CASSERTGEDGYTF	TGTGCCAGCAGTGAGAGGACAGGGGAAGATGGCTACACCTTC
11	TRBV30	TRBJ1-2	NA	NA	CAWSSLVGYTF	TGTGCCTGGAGTTCACTGGTTGGCTACACCTTC
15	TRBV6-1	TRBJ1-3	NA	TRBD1	CASSLGQHSGNTIYF	TGTGCCAGCTCTTTGGGACAGCACTCTGGAAACACCATATATTTT
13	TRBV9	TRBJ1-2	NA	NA	CASSRTVHYGYTF	TGTGCCAGCAGCCGGACGGTCCACTATGGCTACACCTTC
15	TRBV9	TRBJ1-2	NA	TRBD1	CASSVAGQPRFGYTF	TGTGCCAGCAGCGTTGCGGGACAGCCTAGATTCGGCTACACCTTC
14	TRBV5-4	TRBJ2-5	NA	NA	CASSLEPSLETQYF	TGTGCCAGCAGCTTGGAACCCAGCCTTGAGACCCAGTACTTC
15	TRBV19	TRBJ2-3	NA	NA	CASSGVGMGTDTQYF	TGTGCCAGTTCTGGCGTGGGTATGGGCACAGATACGCAGTATTTT
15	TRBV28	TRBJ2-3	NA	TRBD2	CASSAGTAGADTQYF	TGTGCCAGCAGTGCCGGGACTGCGGGGGCAGATACGCAGTATTTT
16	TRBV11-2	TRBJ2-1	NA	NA	CASSPGPPLSYNEQFF	TGTGCCAGCAGCCCGGGCCCTCCCTTATCCTACAATGAGCAGTTCTTC
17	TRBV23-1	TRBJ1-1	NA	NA	CASSQSAVQGPETEAFF	TGCGCCAGCAGTCAATCGGCGGTACAGGGCCCGGAAACTGAAGCTTTCTTT
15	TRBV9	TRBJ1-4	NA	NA	CASSVGGSPNEKLFF	TGTGCCAGCAGCGTAGGCGGCAGCCCTAATGAAAAACTGTTTTTT
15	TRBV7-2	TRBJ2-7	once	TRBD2	CASSLVSTSGGPQYF	TGTGCCAGCAGCTTAGTCTCGACTAGCGGGGGACCGCAGTACTTC
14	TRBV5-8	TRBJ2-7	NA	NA	CASSLVGITYEQYF	TGTGCCAGCAGCTTGGTAGGGATTACCTACGAGCAGTACTTC
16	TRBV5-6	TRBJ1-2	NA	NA	CASSLYGNRAENGYTF	TGTGCCAGCAGCTTGTATGGGAACCGGGCAGAGAATGGCTACACCTTC
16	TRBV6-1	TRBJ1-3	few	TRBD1	CASSVSTGTSGNTIYF	TGTGCCAGCAGTGTATCGACAGGGACCTCTGGAAACACCATATATTTT
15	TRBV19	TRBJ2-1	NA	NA	CASSIVLLSYNEQFF	TGTGCCAGTAGTATAGTCCTTTTATCCTACAATGAGCAGTTCTTC
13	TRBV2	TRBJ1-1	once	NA	CASSAGMNTEAFF	TGTGCCAGCAGTGCTGGGATGAACACTGAAGCTTTCTTT
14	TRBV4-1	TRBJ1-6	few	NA	CASSQDSGPTPLHF	TGCGCCAGCAGCCAAGATAGCGGGCCGACTCCCCTCCACTTT
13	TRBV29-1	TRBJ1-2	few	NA	CSANRGSNYGYTF	TGCAGCGCCAATAGGGGGTCTAACTATGGCTACACCTTC
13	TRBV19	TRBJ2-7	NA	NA	CASSRGLPYEQYF	TGTGCCAGTAGTAGAGGGCTCCCCTACGAGCAGTACTTC
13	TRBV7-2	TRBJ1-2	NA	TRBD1	CASSFRQGQGYTF	TGTGCCAGCAGCTTCCGACAGGGCCAGGGCTACACCTTC
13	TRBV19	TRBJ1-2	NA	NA	CASSIIADYGYTF	TGTGCCAGTAGTATCATTGCAGACTATGGCTACACCTTC
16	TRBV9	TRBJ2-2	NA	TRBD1	CASSVSGTGVTGELFF	TGTGCCAGCAGCGTGTCCGGGACAGGGGTCACCGGGGAGCTGTTTTTT
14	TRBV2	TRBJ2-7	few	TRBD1	CASRRTGSPNEQYF	TGTGCCAGCCGACGGACAGGGTCCCCGAACGAGCAGTACTTC
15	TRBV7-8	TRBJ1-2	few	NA	CASSLTSGRRDGYTF	TGTGCCAGCAGCTTGACGTCAGGGCGGCGGGATGGCTACACCTTC
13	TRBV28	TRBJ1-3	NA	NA	CASSLPTRNTIYF	TGTGCCAGCAGTTTACCCACAAGAAACACCATATATTTT
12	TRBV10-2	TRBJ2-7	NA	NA	CAAQGRAYEQYF	TGCGCCGCACAGGGGAGGGCCTACGAGCAGTACTTC
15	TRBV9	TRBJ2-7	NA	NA	CASSGGGDTTYEQYF	TGTGCCAGCAGCGGGGGAGGGGACACAACCTACGAGCAGTACTTC
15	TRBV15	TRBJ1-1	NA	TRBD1	CATSSRDRVNTEAFF	TGTGCCACCAGCAGCCGGGACAGGGTGAACACTGAAGCTTTCTTT
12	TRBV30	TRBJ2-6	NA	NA	CAWSSGANVLTF	TGTGCCTGGAGTTCTGGGGCCAACGTCCTGACTTTC
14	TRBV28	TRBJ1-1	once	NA	CASSSPGATGEAFF	TGTGCCAGCAGTTCCCCGGGCGCGACGGGTGAAGCTTTCTTT
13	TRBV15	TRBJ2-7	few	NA	CATSRGLAYEQYF	TGTGCCACCAGCAGAGGATTAGCCTACGAGCAGTACTTC
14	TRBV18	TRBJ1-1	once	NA	CASSTTGKATEAFF	TGTGCCAGCTCCACTACAGGGAAGGCCACTGAAGCTTTCTTT
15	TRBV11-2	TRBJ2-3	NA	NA	CASSSGPRATDTQYF	TGTGCCAGCAGCTCAGGGCCCAGGGCCACAGATACGCAGTATTTT
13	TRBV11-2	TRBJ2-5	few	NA	CASSLRMGETQYF	TGTGCCAGCAGCTTACGGATGGGAGAGACCCAGTACTTC
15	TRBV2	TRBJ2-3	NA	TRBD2	CASSPKRGASDTQYF	TGTGCCAGCAGCCCTAAGCGGGGGGCTTCAGATACGCAGTATTTT
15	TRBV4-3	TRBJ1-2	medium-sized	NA	CASSQDRGVAYGYTF	TGCGCCAGCAGCCAAGATAGGGGGGTTGCCTATGGCTACACCTTC
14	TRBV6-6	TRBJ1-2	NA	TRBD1	CASSWGQESYGYTF	TGTGCCAGCAGTTGGGGACAGGAATCTTATGGCTACACCTTC
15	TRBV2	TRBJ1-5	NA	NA	CASTQDGASNQPQHF	TGTGCCAGCACCCAGGATGGAGCAAGCAATCAGCCCCAGCATTTT
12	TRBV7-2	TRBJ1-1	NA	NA	CASSLTVGEAFF	TGTGCCAGCAGCCTTACGGTCGGTGAAGCTTTCTTT
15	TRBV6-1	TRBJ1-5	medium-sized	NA	CASRGEGYSNQPQHF	TGTGCCAGCCGGGGCGAGGGTTATAGCAATCAGCCCCAGCATTTT
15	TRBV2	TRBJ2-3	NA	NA	CASRTRGSSTDTQYF	TGTGCCAGCAGAACCAGGGGCTCTAGCACAGATACGCAGTATTTT
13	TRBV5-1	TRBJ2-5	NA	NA	CASSLGEKETQYF	TGCGCCAGCAGCTTGGGTGAGAAAGAGACCCAGTACTTC
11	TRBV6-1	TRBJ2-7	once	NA	CASGLSGEQYF	TGTGCCAGCGGGTTGTCTGGGGAGCAGTACTTC
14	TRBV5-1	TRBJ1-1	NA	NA	CASSLFRRGTEAFF	TGCGCCAGCAGCTTGTTTCGTCGAGGGACTGAAGCTTTCTTT
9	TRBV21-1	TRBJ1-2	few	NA	CRHGYGYTF	TGTCGGCATGGCTATGGCTACACCTTC
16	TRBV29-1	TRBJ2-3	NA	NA	CSVERRTHVSTDTQYF	TGCAGCGTTGAGCGCAGGACCCATGTGAGCACAGATACGCAGTATTTT
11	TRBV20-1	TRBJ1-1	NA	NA	CSAPIELTAFF	TGCAGTGCTCCTATAGAACTCACAGCTTTCTTT
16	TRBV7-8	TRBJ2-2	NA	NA	CASSRQLLANTGELFF	TGTGCCAGCAGCCGACAGCTTTTAGCGAACACCGGGGAGCTGTTTTTT
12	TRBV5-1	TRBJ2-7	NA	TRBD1	CASSGQGNEQYF	TGCGCCAGCAGCGGACAGGGAAACGAGCAGTACTTC